This paragraph reports one T cell receptor beta chain. Its specificity is not known. This specimen comes from a study of blood T cells in healthy people across ages. Overall study findings and caveats: Higher diversity, along with more naive CD4+ cells, distinguished long-lived donors from aged donors.

Germline V gives CDR1 LNHNV, CDR2 YYDKDF (reference sequence). The V gene end was trimmed by 0 bases and the J gene end by 5 bases; junction bases not matched to a gene: 9. The CDR3 runs 17 residues. Combining a sample-barcoded 5' primer with a J-beta primer mix, a second PCR ran for roughly 7 to 12 cycles. Template switching added a 12-random-nucleotide identifier to every cDNA molecule. TCRdb fed the 5' RACE reads into MiXCR, producing one record per CDR3 protein. The repertoire holds around 2 million distinct CDR3 sequences, with about two fifths as singletons. Input material: blood. The rearrangement joins TRBV15 to TRBJ2-5; the match to TRBD2 covers 10 bases. The sequence was obtained from a human donor in good health. As DNA, the CDR3 is TGTGCCACCAGCAGAGATAGCCCTAGCGGGGGTTTCGAGACCCAGTACTTC. The encoded protein is CATSRDSPSGGFETQYF.